Presented here are 21 T cell receptor beta chains from one specimen sequenced in a study of technical replicates of blood from a handful of donors (TCRdb year 2017). Library construction relied on the immunoSEQ multiplex PCR assay. TCRdb's version of the immuneACCESS table is confined to in-frame rearrangements and falls short of the full clone set. An unresolved V gene accounts for under half of the shortfall where checked; the remainder is of unknown origin. This sample is represented by 75,000 to 100,000 clones; around 94% of them were singletons. The top ten clones comprise 0.25% of the sample. The sequenced sample was T cells isolated from PBMCs. The receptors were gathered from a human donor in good health.

The rearrangement links TRBV2 to TRBJ1-2; 7 nucleotides align to TRBD1. J lost 7 bases, V lost 6 bases, and 8 bases had no gene match. CDR3 length equals 13 residues. Looked up from germline, CDR1 is SNHLY and CDR2 is FYNNEI. This CDR3 is CASSERDSSGYTF. The CDR3 nucleotides are TGTGCCAGCAGCGAGAGGGACAGCTCTGGCTACACCTTC.

This clone was counted once. This chain joins TRBV14 and TRBJ2-3, with a tentative D call TRBD2 (6 bases). CDR3 length: 16 residues. Germline CDR1 is SGHDN and CDR2 is FVKESK. V gave up 1 base and J gave up 1 base, with 12 bases separating them. This chain's CDR3 is CASSQARGTGTDTQYF. The CDR3, as DNA: TGTGCCAGCAGCCAAGCGCGGGGAACTGGCACAGATACGCAGTATTTT.

This clone has just a few counts. The V gene is TRBV7-9, the J gene TRBJ1-6, with 8 bases that match TRBD1. Germline V CDR1 and CDR2: SEHNR, FQNEAQ (reference sequence). V lost 5 bases, J lost 5 bases, and 5 bases stayed unmatched. CDR3 size: 15 residues. CDR3 DNA: TGTGCCAGCAGCGGGACAGGAGACGATAATTCACCCCTCCACTTT. Its translation is CASSGTGDDNSPLHF.

This clone was picked up one time. The chain is built from TRBV7-8 and TRBJ2-5, with 9 bases that match TRBD1. Per the germline V gene, CDR1 is SGHVS and CDR2 is FQNEAQ. The junction had 7 bases not matched to a gene; V was cut back by 3 bases and J by 5 bases. There are 15 residues in the CDR3. The CDR3 DNA sequence: TGTGCCAGCAGCTTTGAACAGGGGGCTACGGAGACCCAGTACTTC. Amino acids: CASSFEQGATETQYF. Based on the CDR3 plus reference TRBV7-8 and TRBJ2-5, the full variable domain is GAGVSQSPRYKVAKRGQDVALRCDPISGHVSLFWYQQALGQGPEFLTYFQNEAQLDKSGLPSDRFFAERPEGSVSTLKIQRTQQEDSAVYLCASSFEQGATETQYFGPGTRLLVL.

This clone was observed once. The V and J genes are TRBV6-1 and TRBJ1-5, with 10 bases aligning to TRBD1. With V trimmed by 8 bases and J by 9 bases, 13 bases remained unmatched. This CDR3 spans 15 amino acids. Germline V CDR1 and CDR2: MNHNS, SASEGT. CDR3 protein: CASQSSGTGEWPQHF. CDR3 sequence (DNA): TGTGCCAGCCAATCCTCCGGGACAGGGGAATGGCCCCAGCATTTT.

The chain couples TRBV9 to TRBJ2-2, with D perhaps matching TRBD1 (6 bases). CDR1 and CDR2 from the germline V gene are SGDLS and YYNGEE. Trimming removed 3 bases at V and 0 bases at J, with 15 bases between. CDR3 length: 17 amino acids. In nucleotides, the CDR3 is TGTGCCAGCAGCGAGGGGTCGGGACACTCGAACACCGGGGAGCTGTTTTTT. Amino acids: CASSEGSGHSNTGELFF.

The chain recombines TRBV21-1 with TRBJ2-7; no check of the table's D call, TRBD1, against the DNA was made. TRBV21-1 is designated a pseudogene. The CDR3 sequence is 15 residues long. The CDR3 sequence: CASTPQGLSSYEQYF. In DNA, the CDR3 is TGTGCCAGCACCCCACAGGGGCTGAGCTCCTACGAGCAGTACTTC.

This clone was seen just once. The rearrangement joins TRBV30 to TRBJ1-2, with 8 nucleotides matching TRBD1. CDR3 length: 14 amino acids. Germline V gene sequence: CDR1 GTSNPN, CDR2 SVGIG (reference sequence). Unmatched junction bases numbered 6, after V lost 0 bases and J lost 6 bases. Here the CDR3 reads CAWSVTQGADGYTF. The CDR3, as DNA: TGTGCCTGGAGTGTTACTCAGGGGGCGGATGGCTACACCTTC.

This clone was seen more than once but under ten times. This chain joins TRBV15 and TRBJ1-1; D not resolved. This CDR3 region has 13 residues. Germline V gene data show CDR1 as LNHNV and CDR2 as YYDKDF (reference sequence). The V gene lost 1 base and the J gene lost 0 bases, with 3 bases spanning the gap. CDR3 region: CATSRAVNTEAFF. CDR3 in DNA: TGTGCCACCAGCAGAGCGGTGAACACTGAAGCTTTCTTT. The variable domain in full, completed from reference TRBV15 and TRBJ1-1, reads DAMVIQNPRYQVTQFGKPVTLSCSQTLNHNVMYWYQQKSSQAPKLLFHYYDKDFNNEADTPDNFQSRRPNTSFCFLDIRSPGLGDTAMYLCATSRAVNTEAFFGQGTRLTVV.

The chain couples TRBV7-2 to TRBJ2-7; 8 bases line up with TRBD1. V lost 1 base and J lost 3; bases outside the gene matches: 8. In germline, CDR1 is SGHTA, CDR2 FQGNSA. The CDR3 sequence is 16 residues long. CDR3 sequence: CASSLVGGQGGYEQYF. CDR3 bases: TGTGCCAGCAGCTTAGTTGGTGGACAGGGTGGCTACGAGCAGTACTTC.

This clone was seen just once. The chain joins TRBV6-1 to TRBJ2-7; TRBD2 agrees at 7 bases. Germline V gives CDR1 MNHNS, CDR2 SASEGT. Trimming cost V 1 base and J 2 bases; bases outside gene matches: 8. The CDR3 has 16 residues. CDR3 nucleotide sequence: TGTGCCAGCAGTGAAGAAGGTTCAGCGGGAACCTACGAGCAGTACTTC. The encoded protein is CASSEEGSAGTYEQYF.

The V and J genes are TRBV10-3 and TRBJ1-3; perhaps TRBD1 as D (5 bases). V lost 6 bases, J lost 0 bases, and 27 bases lay in between. This CDR3 has 20 residues. CDR1 is ENHRY and CDR2 is SYGVKD in the germline V gene. The CDR3 spells CAIRSRSTADTNSSGNTIYF. Written as DNA, the CDR3 is TGTGCCATCAGGAGCCGGTCGACAGCCGATACAAACTCCTCTGGAAACACCATATATTTT.

This chain links TRBV28 with TRBJ1-1; a weak D match, TRBD1 (6 bases). V shed 8 bases and J shed 5 bases, with 15 bases lying between them. CDR1 and CDR2 (germline): MDHEN, SYDVKM. CDR3 length: 13 residues. CDR3 sequence (DNA): TGTGCCAGCCCGAACAGGGAGATGACTGAAGCTTTCTTT. Translating it yields CASPNREMTEAFF.

The chain joins TRBV28 to TRBJ2-7; D is possibly TRBD2 (5 bases). The germline V gene has CDR1 MDHEN and CDR2 SYDVKM. CDR3 length equals 16 residues. V lost 4 bases, J lost 2 bases, and 18 bases lay in between. CDR3 sequence (DNA): TGTGCCAGCAGTTCCGTGGGCAGGACTCAGGCCTACGAGCAGTACTTC. It is translated as CASSSVGRTQAYEQYF. Combining the CDR3 with reference TRBV28 and TRBJ2-7 gives the whole variable domain DVKVTQSSRYLVKRTGEKVFLECVQDMDHENMFWYRQDPGLGLRLIYFSYDVKMKEKGDIPEGYSVSREKKERFSLILESASTNQTSMYLCASSSVGRTQAYEQYFGPGTRLTVT.

This clone was seen a single time. The J gene is TRBJ2-7, the V gene TRBV19; D uncertain. Germline CDR1 reads LNHDA; CDR2 reads SQIVND (reference sequence). The V end was cut by 6 bases, the J end by 0 bases, with 12 bases between. This CDR3 region has 14 residues. CDR3 DNA: TGTGCCAGTAGACGACAAGCCCCCTCCTACGAGCAGTACTTC. This codes for CASRRQAPSYEQYF.

The chain links TRBV27 to TRBJ2-7; weak D call: TRBD2 (6 bases). This CDR3 contains 14 residues. Trimming left V 7 bases short and J 4 bases short, with 17 bases between. The germline gives CDR1 MNHEY, CDR2 SMNVEV (reference sequence). Here the CDR3 reads CASKSVREWYEQYF. CDR3 DNA: TGTGCCAGCAAATCAGTACGGGAGTGGTACGAGCAGTACTTC.

The V gene is TRBV9, the J gene TRBJ1-5, with 8 positions matching TRBD1. The CDR3 runs 13 residues. Germline CDR1 and CDR2: SGDLS and YYNGEE. With V trimmed by 5 bases and J by 9 bases, 7 bases remained unmatched. The CDR3 DNA reads TGTGCCAGCAGTGGACAGGGCTCAGGGCCCCAGCATTTT. This sequence encodes CASSGQGSGPQHF.

V gene TRBV2 combines with J gene TRBJ1-2; 10 bases are shared with TRBD1. V gave up 6 bases and J gave up 3 bases; unmatched junction bases: 4. This CDR3 has 14 residues. Looked up from germline, CDR1 is SNHLY and CDR2 is FYNNEI. This CDR3 is CASRRQGADYGYTF. Written as DNA, the CDR3 is TGTGCCAGCAGAAGACAGGGGGCGGACTATGGCTACACCTTC.

This chain links TRBV27 with TRBJ1-1; tentatively, D is TRBD1 (6 bases). This CDR3 comprises 15 residues. The germline V and J ends were trimmed by 3 bases and 2 bases, with 13 bases remaining between them. Germline V gene data show CDR1 as MNHEY and CDR2 as SMNVEV (reference sequence). DNA of the CDR3: TGTGCCAGCAGTTTCACAGGGCCGGCTAACACTGAAGCTTTCTTT. This gives the protein CASSFTGPANTEAFF.

The J gene is TRBJ1-1, the V gene TRBV20-1; a weak D match, TRBD1 (6 bases). The CDR3 totals 11 residues. From germline, CDR1 is DFQATT and CDR2 SNEGSKA (reference sequence). The ends were cut back, 3 bases at V and 5 bases at J, with 7 bases in the middle. In DNA form, the CDR3 reads TGCAGTGCTAGGGGGGCAACTGAAGCTTTCTTT. It specifies CSARGATEAFF.

The chain combines TRBV4-1 with TRBJ2-3; 8 bases map to TRBD2. Germline trimming cut 1 base from V and 6 bases from J; bases unmatched to any gene: 6. Germline CDR1 reads MGHRA; CDR2 reads YSYEKL. The CDR3 spans 15 residues. The CDR3 reads CASSQGTSTTDTQYF. CDR3 nucleotides: TGCGCCAGCAGCCAAGGGACTAGCACGACGGATACGCAGTATTTT.